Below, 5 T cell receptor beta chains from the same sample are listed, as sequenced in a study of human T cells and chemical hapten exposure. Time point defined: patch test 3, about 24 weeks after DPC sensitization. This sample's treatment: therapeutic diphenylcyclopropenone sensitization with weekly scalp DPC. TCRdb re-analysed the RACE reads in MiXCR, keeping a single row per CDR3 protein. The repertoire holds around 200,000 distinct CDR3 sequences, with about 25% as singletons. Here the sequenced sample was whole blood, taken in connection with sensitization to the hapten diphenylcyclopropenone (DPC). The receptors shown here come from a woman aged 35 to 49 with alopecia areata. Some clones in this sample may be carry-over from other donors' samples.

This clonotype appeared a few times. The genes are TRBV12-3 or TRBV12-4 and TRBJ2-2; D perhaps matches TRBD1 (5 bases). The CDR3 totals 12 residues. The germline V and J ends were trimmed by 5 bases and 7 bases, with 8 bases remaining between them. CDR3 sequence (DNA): TGTGCCAGCAGTCAGGGTCACGGGGAGCTGTTTTTT. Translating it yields CASSQGHGELFF.

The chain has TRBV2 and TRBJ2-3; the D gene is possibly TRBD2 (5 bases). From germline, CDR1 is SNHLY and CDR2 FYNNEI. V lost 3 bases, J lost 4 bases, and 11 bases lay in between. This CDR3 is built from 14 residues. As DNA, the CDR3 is TGTGCCAGCAGTGACGACTACCTCCCAGATACGCAGTATTTT. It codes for CASSDDYLPDTQYF.

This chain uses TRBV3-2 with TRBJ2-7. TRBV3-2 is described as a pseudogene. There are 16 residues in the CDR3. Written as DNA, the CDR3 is TGTGCCAGCAGCCAGCGTTCGAATAATGCGAAAGGCGAGCAGTACTTC. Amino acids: CASSQRSNNAKGEQYF.

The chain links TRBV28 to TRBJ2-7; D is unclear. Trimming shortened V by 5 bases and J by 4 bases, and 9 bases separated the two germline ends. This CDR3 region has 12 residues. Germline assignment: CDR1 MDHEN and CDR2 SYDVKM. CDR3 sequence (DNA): TGTGCCAGCAGTGGGGTAGGGTACGAGCAGTACTTC. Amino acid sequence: CASSGVGYEQYF.

The CDR3 protein is CASSSARGIGSNQPQHF. The DNA of the CDR3 is TGTGCCAGCAGTTCCGCGAGGGGGATTGGGAGCAATCAGCCCCAGCATTTT. The chain employs TRBV28 and TRBJ1-5; TRBD1 is a possible D gene (6 bases). The germline V and J ends were trimmed by 4 bases and 1 base, with 17 bases remaining between them. Germline CDR1 MDHEN, CDR2 SYDVKM. This CDR3 region has 17 residues.